The source of this T cell receptor (beta chain) is a study of PD-1 blockade in classical Hodgkin lymphoma. Study-level findings and limits: There was a significant rise in CD4+ TCR diversity by C4D1, with no such rise for CD8+.

Comments on this clone: Its antigen is undetermined.

The protocol was immunoSEQ multiplex PCR, while the TCRdb copy is restricted to in-frame clones and leaves out a portion. The sample lists 80,000 to 100,000 clones, roughly 80% occurring once. Every patient was affected by relapse after autologous stem cell transplantation, while exposure to brentuximab vedotin was not uniform. Trimming pared 7 bases from V and 0 bases from J, leaving 8 bases between. Germline lookup yields CDR1 ENHRY and CDR2 SYGVKD. The CDR3 runs to 13 residues. The rearrangement uses TRBV10-3 and TRBJ2-3, with TRBD1 as a possible D gene (5 bases). This material consisted of peripheral blood mononuclear cells (PBMCs), taken before the second cycle of nivolumab. This TCR was recovered from a human donor with classical Hodgkin lymphoma. The CDR3 DNA is TGTGCCATCACTCCAGGGAGCACAGATACGCAGTATTTT. It yields the protein CAITPGSTDTQYF.